The rows below give T cell receptor beta chains drawn from one sample of a study of Graves' ophthalmopathy and Graves' hyperthyroidism. TCRdb processed the multiplex PCR reads anew with MiXCR; each CDR3 protein has one entry. The sample shows about 390,000 distinct CDR3 sequences, 15% to 20% of them seen only once. The specimen sequenced was peripheral blood. The source of these receptors is an adult woman with stable Graves' hyperthyroidism. The CDR3 runs from the conserved cysteine through the conserved F or W. D genes are given only for firm matches. Rows give clone size only sometimes, using once, few, many, or a class for an expanded clone.

cdr3_aa cdr3_nt d_call cdr3_length clone_size j_call v_call
CATRQGSVVDIQYF TGTGCTACCAGACAGGGATCCGTTGTGGACATTCAGTACTTC TRBD1 14 many TRBJ2-4 TRBV12-5
CASSPRVGETQYF TGTGCCAGCAGCCCAAGGGTTGGTGAGACCCAGTACTTC . 13 many TRBJ2-5 TRBV7-8
CASSLVTVLNTEAFF TGTGCCAGCAGCTTAGTGACAGTTTTGAACACTGAAGCTTTCTTT . 15 . TRBJ1-1 TRBV11-3
CASSMPRPAGGYTF TGTGCCAGTAGTATGCCGAGACCCGCGGGTGGCTACACCTTC . 14 many TRBJ1-2 TRBV19
CASSRDPNSPLHF TGTGCCAGCAGCCGGGACCCTAATTCACCCCTCCACTTT . 13 . TRBJ1-6 TRBV2
CASSPPRDSKYEQYF TGTGCCAGCAGTCCCCCCCGGGACAGTAAATACGAGCAGTACTTC TRBD1 15 many TRBJ2-7 TRBV12-3/TRBV12-4
CASSLALGTSGHNTGELFF TGTGCCAGCAGTTTAGCCCTCGGGACTAGCGGGCATAACACCGGGGAGCTGTTTTTT TRBD2 19 many TRBJ2-2 TRBV12-3/TRBV12-4
CATSRDTPGWETQYF TGTGCCACCAGCAGAGACACTCCGGGATGGGAGACCCAGTACTTC . 15 few TRBJ2-5 TRBV15
CASSRGVGLYEQYF TGTGCCAGCTCCCGGGGGGTCGGACTCTACGAGCAGTACTTC TRBD2 14 many TRBJ2-7 TRBV12-3/TRBV12-4
CASSLLPGSSYEQYF TGTGCCAGCAGCTTACTCCCGGGGAGCTCCTACGAGCAGTACTTC . 15 many TRBJ2-7 TRBV7-3
CATSRDQSGRGVEQYF TGTGCCACCAGCAGAGACCAGAGTGGGAGAGGCGTCGAGCAGTACTTC . 16 many TRBJ2-7 TRBV15